The 5 T cell receptor beta chains listed next were all sequenced from one sample in a study of T cell responses to AZD1222 COVID-19 vaccine. The data were produced by immunoSEQ multiplex PCR, yet TCRdb's version contains in-frame clones alone and is incomplete. The data hold 120,000 to 150,000 clones, with 88% observed a single time. The input for sequencing was peripheral blood, taken on day 0 of MenACWY control vaccination. The receptors shown here come from an adult in good health.

The V and J genes are TRBV5-6 and TRBJ1-1; possible D gene TRBD1, 5 bases. V gave up 5 bases and J gave up 3 bases, with 11 bases separating them. The CDR3 is 13 residues long. Germline-derived CDR1 and CDR2 are SGHDT and YYEEEE. Here the CDR3 reads CASSRDRDTEAFF. DNA for the CDR3: TGTGCCAGCAGTCGAGACAGAGACACTGAAGCTTTCTTT. The whole variable domain, remainder taken from reference TRBV5-6 and TRBJ1-1, is DAGVTQSPTHLIKTRGQQVTLRCSPKSGHDTVSWYQQALGQGPQFIFQYYEEEERQRGNFPDRFSGHQFPNYSSELNVNALLLGDSALYLCASSRDRDTEAFFGQGTRLTVV.

This chain connects TRBV27 to TRBJ2-2, with D tentatively TRBD1 or TRBD2 (5 bases each). Germline V gives CDR1 MNHEY, CDR2 SMNVEV (reference sequence). The CDR3 length is 16 residues. Trimming shortened V by 6 bases and J by 2 bases, and 16 bases separated the two germline ends. The CDR3 reads CASRPHGGGNTGELFF. CDR3 DNA: TGTGCCAGCAGACCCCATGGGGGTGGAAACACCGGGGAGCTGTTTTTT.

In this sample, this clone turned up many times. The chain is built from TRBV11-1 and TRBJ2-7; D unclear. The V and J ends lost 2 bases and 2 bases respectively, with 4 bases between them. This CDR3 region has 12 residues. The germline gives CDR1 SGHAT, CDR2 FQDESV (reference sequence). CDR3 DNA: TGTGCCAGCAGCTTACTAGCCTACGAGCAGTACTTC. Translated, it gives CASSLLAYEQYF.

The rearrangement uses TRBV7-2 and TRBJ1-1; D not resolved. From germline, CDR1 is SGHTA and CDR2 FQGNSA. CDR3 length: 13 residues. The V gene lost 4 bases and the J gene lost 4 bases, with 10 bases spanning the gap. The CDR3: CASSSSRGTEAFF. CDR3 nucleotides: TGTGCCAGCAGCTCGAGCCGGGGCACTGAAGCTTTCTTT.

The chain carries TRBV19 and TRBJ1-5; a possible D gene is TRBD1 (5 bases). The V gene's germline CDR1 is LNHDA and CDR2 SQIVND (reference sequence). V was cut by 5 bases and J by 5 bases, with 10 bases left in between. This CDR3 is built from 13 residues. CDR3 DNA sequence: TGTGCCAGTAGTCCGCGGGGCGATCAGCCCCAGCATTTT. Its translation is CASSPRGDQPQHF.